The 16 T cell receptor beta chains below all came from one sample that was sequenced in a study of T cells expressing NK-cell markers. TCRdb re-called the 5' RACE reads; one entry per CDR3 protein, DNA not given. Its clone listing holds roughly 380,000 distinct CDR3 sequences. The source material was blood T cells: a sorted CD56 or NKG2C T cell subset, CD4+ or CD8+ T cells, or bulk PBMC T cells (not recorded which). The source of these receptors is a man aged 18 to 70 in good health.

This chain joins TRBV7-2 and TRBJ1-5; the TCRdb call, TRBD1, lacks DNA for checking. The CDR3 contains 12 residues. Germline CDR1 and CDR2: SGHTA and FQGNSA. CDR3 residues: CASSASDRTQHF.

The chain's CDR3 is CASSLALTRTDTQYF. V and J are TRBV7-9 and TRBJ2-3. The germline V gene has CDR1 SEHNR and CDR2 FQNEAQ (reference sequence). The CDR3 loop spans 15 amino acids.

This sequence joins TRBV7-2 and TRBJ2-3; TCRdb returns TRBD1, unconfirmable since there is no DNA. The CDR3 sequence is 16 residues long. Per germline, CDR1 SGHTA and CDR2 FQGNSA. The CDR3 sequence is CASSLAAQGGTDTQYF.

V gene TRBV5-1 combines with J gene TRBJ2-1; lacking DNA, the TRBD2 call made by TCRdb goes unchecked. Germline CDR1 reads SGHRS; CDR2 reads YFSETQ. The length of the CDR3 is 14 residues. The CDR3 spells CASSGGLSYNEQFF.

The chain carries TRBV9 and TRBJ2-7; as DNA is missing, the TRBD2 call by TCRdb cannot be tested. This CDR3 spans 15 amino acids. Germline V gives CDR1 SGDLS, CDR2 YYNGEE. CDR3: CASSSGLGEAYEQYF.

The gene calls are TRBV6-2 or TRBV6-3 and TRBJ2-7; lacking DNA, the TRBD1 call made by TCRdb goes unchecked. This CDR3 has 12 amino acids. CDR1 is MNHEY and CDR2 is SVGEGT in the germline V gene. The chain's CDR3 is CASSWTYYEQYF.

This chain connects TRBV19 to TRBJ2-5; without DNA, the TCRdb call of TRBD1 cannot be checked. This CDR3 spans 13 amino acids. The germline V gene encodes CDR1 LNHDA and CDR2 SQIVND (reference sequence). The CDR3 here is CASSIPGVETQYF.

This chain uses TRBV7-8 with TRBJ2-5. The length of the CDR3 is 14 residues. The germline CDR1 and CDR2 sequences are SGHVS and FQNEAQ. The CDR3 reads CASSLGFWEETQYF.

J is TRBJ2-2 and V is TRBV18; the D call of TRBD2 rests on TCRdb alone, since no DNA is present to check it. The germline CDR1 and CDR2 sequences are KGHSH and LQKENI. CDR3 length: 17 amino acids. The CDR3 reads CASSRGPGTPNTGELFF.

The J gene is TRBJ2-1, the V gene TRBV19; TCRdb indicates TRBD2, and absent DNA this call remains unverified. Germline V CDR1 and CDR2: LNHDA, SQIVND (reference sequence). This CDR3 region has 15 residues. CDR3: CASSVTLVRLLEQFF.

The chain uses TRBV6-1 and TRBJ1-3; there is no DNA to check the TCRdb D call of TRBD1. The CDR3 consists of 14 residues. Germline CDR1 is MNHNS and CDR2 is SASEGT. The CDR3 here is CASRETGARNTIYF.

The rearrangement links TRBV9 to TRBJ1-3; the D call from TCRdb, TRBD1, cannot be confirmed without DNA. CDR1 SGDLS and CDR2 YYNGEE come from the germline V gene. CDR3 size: 19 residues. The CDR3 reads CASSVIPIAADRAGNTIYF.

This chain uses TRBV5-1 with TRBJ1-2; TCRdb picks TRBD1, but there is no DNA to check that call. This CDR3 is 16 amino acids long. Germline V gives CDR1 SGHRS, CDR2 YFSETQ. The CDR3: CASSSPGNEANYGYTF.

This chain joins TRBV4-2 and TRBJ1-5. The length of the CDR3 is 15 residues. Germline values: CDR1 LGHNA, CDR2 YNFKEQ. The CDR3: CASSQASAGGQPQHF.

This rearrangement joins TRBV3-1 to TRBJ1-4; the D call from TCRdb, TRBD1, cannot be confirmed without DNA. The germline V gene encodes CDR1 LGHDT and CDR2 YNNKEL (reference sequence). This CDR3 comprises 17 residues. CDR3 sequence: CASSRLRQGRTNEKLFF.

The rearrangement uses TRBV3-1 and TRBJ2-3; TCRdb calls TRBD1, which cannot be checked without DNA. The CDR3 consists of 18 residues. Germline V lookup: CDR1 LGHDT, CDR2 YNNKEL (reference sequence). The CDR3 is CASSQVPGLGGGTDTQYF.